This T cell receptor (beta chain) emerged from a study of lymphopenia after photon versus proton radiotherapy (dated 2019 in TCRdb). Looking at the study overall: The study compared the immunological effects of photon versus proton radiation therapy in patients with gastrointestinal tumors who developed high-grade lymphopenia. The study aimed to characterize how the two radiation modalities differ in their impact on the immune system. The 15 to 25 patients in the cohort had gastrointestinal tumors, were treated with either photon or proton therapy, and subsequently developed lymphopenia. General conclusions and limits of the study: After the lymphocyte count nadir, repertoires from photon-treated patients showed oligoclonal expansion, particularly of CD8+ Temra cells, and this expansion drove the decline in diversity. The survival association was assessed only in patients who died, and better survival with proton therapy was presented by the authors as a possibility rather than a demonstrated result. Among patients across the cohort who died, overall survival time showed an inverse correlation with a larger post-nadir drop in TCR diversity. During treatment, patients who received photon therapy lost naive T cells and TCR diversity and gained effector/memory populations, whereas patients who received proton therapy remained relatively stable.

Regarding this clone: What this receptor recognizes is not known. Base qualities were left out, and no much larger clone turns up one base away.

Libraries came from the immunoSEQ multiplex PCR assay. T cell repertoires were profiled with deep sequencing of rearranged TCR beta loci together with multiparametric flow cytometry. TCRdb took over this immuneACCESS table, retaining in-frame rearrangements with V and J assigned. Such tables are incomplete; in checked studies, under half of the missing clones stem from an unresolved V gene, and the remainder is unexplained. This sample comprises approximately 80,000 clones, about 86% of them detected only once. The ten largest clones capture over 1.1% of the sample. V is pared back by 5 bases and J by 0 bases, with 13 bases lying between the germline termini. Based on the germline V gene (reference sequence), the CDR1 and CDR2 sequences are MNHNY and SVGAGI. Its CDR3 holds 15 amino acids, cysteine through phenylalanine. Here the CDR3 DNA is all that survives: 45 bases in frame from base 1.

The sample consisted of peripheral blood, taken from a patient treated with proton-based radiotherapy. This clonotype originated in a man in his 60s with pancreatic cancer. The sequence is built from TRBV6-6 and TRBJ1-2; the D region possibly corresponds to TRBD1 (6 bases align). The DNA sequence is given as TGTGCCAGCAGTCCGACAGGCGACACTAACTATGGCTACACCTTC. The encoded protein is CASSPTGDTNYGYTF.